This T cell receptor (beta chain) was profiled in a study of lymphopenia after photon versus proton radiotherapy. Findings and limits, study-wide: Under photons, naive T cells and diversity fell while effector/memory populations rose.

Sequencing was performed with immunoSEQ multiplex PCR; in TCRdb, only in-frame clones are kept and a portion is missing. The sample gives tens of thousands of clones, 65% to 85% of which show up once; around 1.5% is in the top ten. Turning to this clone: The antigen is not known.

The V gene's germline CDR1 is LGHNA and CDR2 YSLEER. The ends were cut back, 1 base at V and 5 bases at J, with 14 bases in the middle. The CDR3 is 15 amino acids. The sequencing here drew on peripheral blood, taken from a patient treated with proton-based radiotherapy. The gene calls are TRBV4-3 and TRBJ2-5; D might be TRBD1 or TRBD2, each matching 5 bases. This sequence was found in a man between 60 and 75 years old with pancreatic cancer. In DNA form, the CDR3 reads TGCGCCAGCAGCCAAGCTCCGGGACCCGGGGAGACCCAGTACTTC. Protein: CASSQAPGPGETQYF.